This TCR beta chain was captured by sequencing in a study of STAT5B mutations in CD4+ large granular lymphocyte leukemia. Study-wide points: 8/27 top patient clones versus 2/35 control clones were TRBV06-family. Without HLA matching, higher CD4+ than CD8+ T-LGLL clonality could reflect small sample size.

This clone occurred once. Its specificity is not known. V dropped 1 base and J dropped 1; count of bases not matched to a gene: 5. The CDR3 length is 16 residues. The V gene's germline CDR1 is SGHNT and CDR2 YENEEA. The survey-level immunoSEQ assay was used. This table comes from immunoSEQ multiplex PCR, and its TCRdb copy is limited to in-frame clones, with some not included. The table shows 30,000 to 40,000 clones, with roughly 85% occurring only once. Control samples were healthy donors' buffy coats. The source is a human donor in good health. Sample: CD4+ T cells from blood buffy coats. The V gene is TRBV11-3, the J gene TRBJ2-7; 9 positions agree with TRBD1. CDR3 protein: CASSLAAGTGSYEQYF. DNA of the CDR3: TGTGCCAGCAGCTTAGCCGCCGGGACAGGGTCCTACGAGCAGTACTTC.